This TCR beta chain was observed in a study of T-cell reconstitution after alpha-beta-depleted transplantation in children. Unique molecular identifiers were built into the TCRbeta library. TCRdb ran MiXCR on the PCR reads and lists one entry per CDR3 protein. The table lists under 450,000 distinct CDR3 sequences, 13% of them singletons, with approximately 4.3% in the top ten. This CDR3 contains 14 residues. Per germline, CDR1 MNHNY and CDR2 SVGAGI (reference sequence). Trimming pared 6 bases from V and 7 bases from J, leaving 13 bases between. This clonotype was recorded a few times. The sequence was obtained from a human donor who donated a stem cell graft to a child with Fanconi anemia. The rearrangement joins TRBV6-6 to TRBJ1-6, with a weak D call TRBD1 (5 bases). Sequences were derived from PBMCs, sampled from the stem cell graft. CDR3 sequence: CASRTGTVNSPLHF. The CDR3 coding sequence is TGTGCCAGCAGGACCGGGACGGTCAATTCACCCCTCCACTTT.